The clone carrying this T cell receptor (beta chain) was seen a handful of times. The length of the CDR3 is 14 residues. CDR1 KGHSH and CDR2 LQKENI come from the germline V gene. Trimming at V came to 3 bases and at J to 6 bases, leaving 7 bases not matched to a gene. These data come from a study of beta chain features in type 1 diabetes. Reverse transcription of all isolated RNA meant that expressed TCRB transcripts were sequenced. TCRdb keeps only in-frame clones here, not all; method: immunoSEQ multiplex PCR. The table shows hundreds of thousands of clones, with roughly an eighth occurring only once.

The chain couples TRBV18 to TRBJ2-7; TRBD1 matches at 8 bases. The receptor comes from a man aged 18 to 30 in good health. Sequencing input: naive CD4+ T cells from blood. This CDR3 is CASSPVGQGFEQYF. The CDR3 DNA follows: TGTGCCAGCTCACCTGTCGGACAGGGTTTCGAGCAGTACTTC.